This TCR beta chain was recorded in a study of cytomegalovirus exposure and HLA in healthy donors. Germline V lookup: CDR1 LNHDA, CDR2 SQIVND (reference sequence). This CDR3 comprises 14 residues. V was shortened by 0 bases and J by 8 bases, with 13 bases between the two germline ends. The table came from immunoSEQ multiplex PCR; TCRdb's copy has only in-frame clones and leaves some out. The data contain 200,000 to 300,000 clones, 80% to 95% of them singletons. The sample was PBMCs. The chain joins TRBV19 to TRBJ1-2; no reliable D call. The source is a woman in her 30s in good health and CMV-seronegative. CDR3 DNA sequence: TGTGCCAGTAGTATAGATGAAGGTATGGGAGGCTACACCTTC. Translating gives CASSIDEGMGGYTF.